A selection of T cell receptor beta chains follows, all from one sample in a study of cytomegalovirus exposure and HLA in healthy donors. Sequencing was performed with immunoSEQ multiplex PCR; in TCRdb, only in-frame clones are kept and a portion is missing. The data contain more than 80,000 clones, over 75% of them singletons. Material: PBMCs. The receptors shown here come from a man in his sixties in good health and CMV-seronegative. The CDR3 runs from the conserved cysteine through the conserved F or W. A D gene is named only where the DNA matches it firmly. Clone size is shown for a subset of rows, as once, few, many or a class of expanded clone.

V gene	J gene	clone size	D gene	CDR3 DNA	CDR3 protein
TRBV10-3	TRBJ1-1	few	NA	TGTGCCATCAGTGAGTCGGGGGGGGGAGCTGAAGCTTTCTTT	CAISESGGGAEAFF
TRBV5-1	TRBJ2-1	NA	TRBD2	TGCGCCAGCAGCCGGGGGGACGGGCCCTACAATGAGCAGTTCTTC	CASSRGDGPYNEQFF
TRBV3-2	TRBJ2-3	NA	NA	TGTGCCGGAGGAGATACGCAGTATTTT	CAGGDTQYF
TRBV15	TRBJ2-2	once	NA	TGTGCCACCAGCAGACCCACCCGGGACACAAACACCGGGGAGCTGTTTTTT	CATSRPTRDTNTGELFF
TRBV20-1	TRBJ2-3	few	NA	TGCAGTGCTAGACAGGCAGATACGCAGTATTTT	CSARQADTQYF
TRBV6-5	TRBJ2-7	NA	NA	TGTGCCAGCAGTTACTCCGGGACACTACTTTACGAGCAGTACTTC	CASSYSGTLLYEQYF
TRBV20-1	TRBJ1-1	NA	NA	TGCAGCCCCTTGAACACTGAAGCTTTCTTT	CSPLNTEAFF
TRBV9	TRBJ2-7	NA	NA	TGTGCCAGCAGCGTGGGAAGGGGTCAGGGTACCGAGCAGTACTTC	CASSVGRGQGTEQYF
TRBV5-4	TRBJ1-1	NA	TRBD1	TGTGCCAGCAGCCCAATAGTGGACAGGGGACCTGAAGCTTTCTTT	CASSPIVDRGPEAFF
TRBV14	TRBJ1-1	NA	NA	TGTGCCAGCAGCCATATTGCCAGGGAGAACACTGAAGCTTTCTTT	CASSHIARENTEAFF
TRBV29-1	TRBJ2-3	NA	NA	TGCAGCGTTGGGTCGGGAGATACGCAGTATTTT	CSVGSGDTQYF
TRBV6-4	TRBJ2-7	NA	NA	TGTGCCAGCAGTGACAGTCTCTCCGGGGAGCAGTACTTC	CASSDSLSGEQYF
TRBV18	TRBJ1-1	few	NA	TGTGCCAGCTCACCTGGGTCAGGATCGAACACTGAAGCTTTCTTT	CASSPGSGSNTEAFF
TRBV5-1	TRBJ1-1	NA	TRBD1	TGCGCCAGCAGCGACCGACAGGGCTGGGGTATTAACACTGAAGCTTTCTTT	CASSDRQGWGINTEAFF
TRBV4-3	TRBJ2-1	NA	TRBD2	TGCGCCAGCAGCCAAGACCTAGCGGGGGGGCGGGTGTTCTTC	CASSQDLAGGRVFF
TRBV5-4	TRBJ1-1	NA	NA	TGTGCCAGCAGCGGCGGACAGCCGAACACTGAAGCTTTCTTT	CASSGGQPNTEAFF
TRBV19	TRBJ1-2	NA	TRBD1	TGTGCCAGTAGTCCGACAGGGGAGGTGGAAGGCTACACCTTC	CASSPTGEVEGYTF
TRBV5-4	TRBJ2-1	NA	TRBD2	TGTGCCAGCAGCTCGCCGACGGGACTAGCCGATTACAATGAGCAGTTCTTC	CASSSPTGLADYNEQFF
TRBV6-5	TRBJ2-4	NA	TRBD2	TGTGCCAGCAGTCCCCCAGGGCGGGGGACGGACATTCAGTACTTC	CASSPPGRGTDIQYF
TRBV5-1	TRBJ2-7	NA	TRBD1	TGCGCCAGCAGCAGGGGACAGGCGATCTCCTACGAGCAGTACTTC	CASSRGQAISYEQYF
TRBV28	TRBJ2-3	NA	TRBD1	TGTGCCAGCAGTCTCGGGACAGGGTGGGATACGCAGTATTTT	CASSLGTGWDTQYF
TRBV7-8	TRBJ1-1	NA	TRBD1	TGTGCCAGCAGCCCCCAGGGGGGAGAAGCTGAAGCTTTCTTT	CASSPQGGEAEAFF
TRBV5-1	TRBJ1-1	NA	NA	TGCGCCAGCAGCCCGGAGGGACTCCGCGGCACTGAAGCTTTCTTT	CASSPEGLRGTEAFF
TRBV6-1	TRBJ2-5	NA	NA	TGTGCCAGCAGGCCCAGGGGAGAGACCCAGTACTTC	CASRPRGETQYF
TRBV27	TRBJ2-7	NA	NA	TGTGCCAGCAGATCGCGGGGTTTTGGAACCTACGAGCAGTACTTC	CASRSRGFGTYEQYF
TRBV30	TRBJ1-6	few	TRBD1	TGTGCCTGGAGTACCCTGGGACAGGGGACTTATAATTCACCCCTCCACTTT	CAWSTLGQGTYNSPLHF
TRBV5-1	TRBJ1-2	NA	TRBD1	TGCGCCAGCAGCTTGGCGATTGGACAGGGGGCGCCGAAAATCTATGGCTACACCTTC	CASSLAIGQGAPKIYGYTF
TRBV7-2	TRBJ2-1	NA	NA	TGTGCCAGCAGCCGACAGAGGTCCGGTGAGCAGTTCTTC	CASSRQRSGEQFF
TRBV4-1	TRBJ2-2	NA	TRBD1	TGCGCCAGCAGCCAATTCGGGACAGGGGACACCGGGGAGCTGTTTTTT	CASSQFGTGDTGELFF
TRBV6-6	TRBJ2-7	few	NA	TGTGCCAGCAGCCAAGGACCCTTCGGGAGCTCCTACGAGCAGTACTTC	CASSQGPFGSSYEQYF
TRBV11-2	TRBJ1-1	NA	NA	TGTGCCAGCAGTTGGGACACGAACACTGAAGCTTTCTTT	CASSWDTNTEAFF
TRBV6-5	TRBJ2-5	NA	NA	TGTGCCAGCAGCACCCACCTGGCAGGACAAGAGACCCAGTACTTC	CASSTHLAGQETQYF
TRBV6-5	TRBJ1-1	NA	NA	TGTGCCAGCAGTTCTCTGGAGGGCCCTGAAGCTTTCTTT	CASSSLEGPEAFF
TRBV28	TRBJ1-4	NA	TRBD1	TGTGCCAGCAGGCGCAGGGGGCTCGGCAATGAAAAACTGTTTTTT	CASRRRGLGNEKLFF
TRBV4-1	TRBJ2-1	NA	TRBD1	TGCGCCAGCAGTCCGGGACAGTCTATCTCCTACAATGAGCAGTTCTTC	CASSPGQSISYNEQFF
TRBV15	TRBJ2-6	NA	TRBD2	TGTGCCACCAGCAGAGGCGGGGGAGGGGCCAACGTCCTGACTTTC	CATSRGGGGANVLTF
TRBV11-2	TRBJ2-1	NA	TRBD1	TGTGCCAGCAGCTCGGGCCGGGACAGGATCAACAATGAGCAGTTCTTC	CASSSGRDRINNEQFF
TRBV19	TRBJ1-5	NA	NA	TGTGCCAGTAGTATCCGGACAGCTACACGGAATCAGCCCCAGCATTTT	CASSIRTATRNQPQHF
TRBV13	TRBJ2-1	NA	NA	TGTGCCAGCAGCTCTCCCACTAGTAAGAATGAGCAGTTCTTC	CASSSPTSKNEQFF
TRBV7-2	TRBJ2-5	NA	TRBD1	TGTGCCAGCAGCCCCAGGGGGTGGGGGAGACAAGAGACCCAGTACTTC	CASSPRGWGRQETQYF
TRBV7-3	TRBJ1-1	once	TRBD1	TGTGCCAGCAGCTTACACGGACAGGGCTCTGAAGCTTTCTTT	CASSLHGQGSEAFF